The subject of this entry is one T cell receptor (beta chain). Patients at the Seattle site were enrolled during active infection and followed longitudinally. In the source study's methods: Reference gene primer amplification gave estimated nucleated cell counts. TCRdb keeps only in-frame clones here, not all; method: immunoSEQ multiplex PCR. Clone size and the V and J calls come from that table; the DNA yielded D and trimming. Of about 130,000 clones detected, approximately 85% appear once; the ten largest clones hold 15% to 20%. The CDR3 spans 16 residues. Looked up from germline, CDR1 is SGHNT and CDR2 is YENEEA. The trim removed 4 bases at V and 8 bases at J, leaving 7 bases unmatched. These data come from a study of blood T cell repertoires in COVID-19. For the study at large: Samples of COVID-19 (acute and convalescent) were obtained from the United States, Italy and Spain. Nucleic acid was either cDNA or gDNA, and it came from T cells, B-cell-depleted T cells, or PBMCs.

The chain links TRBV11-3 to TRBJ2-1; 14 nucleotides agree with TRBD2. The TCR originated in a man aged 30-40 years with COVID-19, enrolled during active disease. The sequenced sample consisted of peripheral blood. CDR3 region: CASSSGTSGSSDEQFF. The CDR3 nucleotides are TGTGCCAGCAGCTCCGGGACTAGCGGGAGTAGCGATGAGCAGTTCTTC.